This T cell receptor beta chain was profiled in a study of T cells after posttransplantation cyclophosphamide. Study-level points and caveats: Later blood repertoires were often dominated by clones from the donor CD8+ memory compartment.

The germline V gene encodes CDR1 MDHEN and CDR2 SYDVKM. J lost 5 bases, V lost 2 bases, and 9 bases had no gene match. The CDR3 is made up of 16 amino acids. This clone was observed many times. What it recognizes is unknown. Data came from immunoSEQ multiplex PCR; TCRdb stores just in-frame clones and leaves some out. The record shows under 15,000 clones for this sample, with no singletons present. A marrow graft followed busulfan-fludarabine conditioning, with cyclophosphamide on days +3 and +4. Sequencing used PBMCs, obtained after allogeneic stem cell transplant with posttransplant cyclophosphamide. This receptor was obtained from a female patient aged 40 to 50 who received an allogeneic stem cell transplant from an unrelated donor, was CMV-positive, and had acute GVHD only. Some of these T cells may belong to the graft donor. The V gene is TRBV28, the J gene TRBJ1-5; 7 bases fit TRBD1. CDR3 DNA: TGTGCCAGCAGTTTACCCAGACAGGGTGGGGATCAGCCCCAGCATTTT. This translates into CASSLPRQGGDQPQHF.